These 16 T cell receptor beta chains were sequenced from one sample in a study of blood T cells in healthy people across ages. A second PCR, run for roughly 6 to 11 cycles, used a sample-barcoded 5' primer plus a J-beta primer mix. TCRdb reprocessed the 5' RACE reads with MiXCR, giving one entry per CDR3 protein. The sample records more than 1.4 million distinct CDR3 sequences, roughly 40% being singletons. Sequencing used blood. The receptor set was obtained from a woman between 18 and 29 years old in good health.

The V and J genes are TRBV6-2 or TRBV6-3 and TRBJ2-3; 8 bases align to TRBD2. The trim removed 6 bases at V and 6 bases at J, leaving 8 bases unmatched. CDR1 is MNHEY, CDR2 SVGEGT, per germline. The CDR3 contains 14 residues. CDR3 DNA: TGTGCCAGCAGCCCCCTAGGCGGGGGGGATACGCAGTATTTT. Translation: CASSPLGGGDTQYF.

The CDR3 DNA sequence: TGTGCCAGCAGCTTGTTTATAGCGGGAGGAAACTACGAGCAGTACTTC. It codes for CASSLFIAGGNYEQYF. The rearrangement uses TRBV11-2 and TRBJ2-7, with TRBD2 identical over 10 bases. Trimming took 3 bases from V and 3 from J; bases not matched to a gene: 8. Germline V gene data show CDR1 as SGHAT and CDR2 as FQNNGV. The CDR3 runs 16 residues. Full variable domain (rest looked up from reference TRBV11-2 and TRBJ2-7): EAGVAQSPRYKIIEKRQSVAFWCNPISGHATLYWYQQILGQGPKLLIQFQNNGVVDDSQLPKDRFSAERLKGVDSTLKIQPAKLEDSAVYLCASSLFIAGGNYEQYFGPGTRLTVT.

The V gene is TRBV6-1, the J gene TRBJ1-2; TRBD1 agrees at 7 bases. J was trimmed by 4 bases and V by 6 bases; bases with no gene match: 11. The CDR3 loop spans 15 amino acids. CDR1 is MNHNS and CDR2 is SASEGT in the germline V gene. The CDR3 spells CASSPGTVWGYGYTF. The CDR3, as DNA: TGTGCCAGCAGCCCAGGGACAGTCTGGGGCTATGGCTACACCTTC.

The chain carries TRBV6-1 and TRBJ1-3; 9 bases agree with TRBD1. J lost 4 bases, V lost 5 bases, and 12 bases had no gene match. CDR3 size: 17 residues. The germline CDR1 and CDR2 sequences are MNHNS and SASEGT. The CDR3 coding sequence is TGTGCCAGCAGTACCCACGGGACAGGGTCTATAGGAAACACCATATATTTT. Its protein product is CASSTHGTGSIGNTIYF.

The chain uses TRBV15 and TRBJ2-1; TRBD2 matches 8 bases. CDR1 is LNHNV, CDR2 YYDKDF, per germline (reference sequence). The CDR3 sequence is 18 residues long. Trimming removed 0 bases from V and 0 bases from J; junction bases left unmatched: 7. The CDR3 DNA reads TGTGCCACCAGCAGAGATTGGCTAGCGGGCAGCTCCTACAATGAGCAGTTCTTC. Residues: CATSRDWLAGSSYNEQFF.

This clonotype has a handful of counts. The chain is built from TRBV12-3 or TRBV12-4 and TRBJ2-7, with 7 bases lining up with TRBD1. CDR3 length: 14 residues. J was trimmed by 3 bases and V by 4 bases; bases with no gene match: 6. In DNA form, the CDR3 reads TGTGCCAGCAGTTGGGGACAGCCCTACTACGAGCAGTACTTC. Protein sequence: CASSWGQPYYEQYF.

This clonotype was picked up a small number of times. The J gene is TRBJ1-2, the V gene TRBV7-8; 9 nucleotides agree with TRBD1. The CDR3 contains 14 residues. CDR1 is SGHVS and CDR2 is FQNEAQ in the germline V gene. With V trimmed by 4 bases and J by 5 bases, 5 bases remained unmatched. The CDR3 DNA is TGTGCCAGCAGCTCGAGGGACAGGGTTTATGGCTACACCTTC. It is translated as CASSSRDRVYGYTF.

A word on this clonotype: Likely a read error: the CDR3 ends without its conserved phenylalanine or tryptophan. The rearrangement uses TRBV20-1 and TRBJ1-2, with D possibly matching TRBD1 (6 bases). Per germline, CDR1 DFQATT and CDR2 SNEGSKA (reference sequence). Trimming cost V 6 bases and J 3 bases, with 17 bases left between them. The CDR3 runs to 14 residues. As DNA, the CDR3 is TGCAGTGCAACCCCGGGGGGGGCGGACTATGGCTACACCGTC. The encoded protein is CSATPGGADYGYTV.

This chain uses TRBV15 with TRBJ2-3; 8 bases agree with TRBD2. Per germline, CDR1 LNHNV and CDR2 YYDKDF (reference sequence). Germline trimming cut 4 bases from V and 4 bases from J; bases unmatched to any gene: 13. The CDR3 extends over 17 amino acids. The CDR3 DNA reads TGTGCCACCAGCATTGGGTGGCTAGCGGGTTCCCCAGATACGCAGTATTTT. It yields the protein CATSIGWLAGSPDTQYF.

The chain combines TRBV9 with TRBJ2-1, with D perhaps assigned TRBD1 or TRBD2 (6 bases each). The ends were cut back, 1 base at V and 8 bases at J, with 13 bases in the middle. The CDR3 consists of 14 residues. Germline V gene lookup returns CDR1 SGDLS and CDR2 YYNGEE. CDR3 nucleotides: TGTGCCAGCAGCGTATCCGGGGGCAGCGATGAGCAGTTCTTC. This translates into CASSVSGGSDEQFF. The full variable domain, in which reference TRBV9 and TRBJ2-1 provide the parts outside the CDR3, is DSGVTQTPKHLITATGQRVTLRCSPRSGDLSVYWYQQSLDQGLQFLIQYYNGEERAKGNILERFSAQQFPDLHSELNLSSLELGDSALYFCASSVSGGSDEQFFGPGTRLTVL.

There are a few counts of this clonotype. This rearrangement joins TRBV2 to TRBJ1-5; no firm D call. From germline, CDR1 is SNHLY and CDR2 FYNNEI. CDR3 size: 12 residues. The V gene lost 3 bases and the J gene lost 7 bases, with 7 bases spanning the gap. CDR3 protein: CASSELSQPQHF. DNA for the CDR3: TGTGCCAGCAGTGAGCTGTCCCAGCCCCAGCATTTT.

The chain is built from TRBV18 and TRBJ2-3; TRBD2 matches at 10 bases. The junction had 6 bases not matched to a gene; V was cut back by 0 bases and J by 6 bases. CDR3 length: 16 amino acids. CDR1 is KGHSH, CDR2 LQKENI, per germline. The CDR3 bases are TGTGCCAGCTCACCACCGGGACTAGCGAGAGGGGATACGCAGTATTTT. Residues: CASSPPGLARGDTQYF.

The table lists this clonotype with a few counts. The rearrangement uses TRBV4-1 and TRBJ2-1; D uncertain. Germline CDR1 and CDR2: MGHRA and YSYEKL. Trimming took off 2 bases at V and 4 bases at J, with 9 bases between the two ends. The CDR3 contains 14 residues. Here the CDR3 DNA reads TGCGCCAGCAGCCAACCGGGCCCTTACAATGAGCAGTTCTTC. Its translation is CASSQPGPYNEQFF.

The chain joins TRBV4-1 to TRBJ2-2; possible D gene TRBD1, 5 bases. The germline V gene encodes CDR1 MGHRA and CDR2 YSYEKL. The length of the CDR3 is 16 residues. V was shortened by 2 bases and J by 7 bases, with 17 bases between the two germline ends. The chain's CDR3 is CASSQLLYQGSGELFF. The CDR3 nucleotides read TGCGCCAGCAGCCAACTATTGTACCAGGGAAGCGGGGAGCTGTTTTTT.

In its sample, this clonotype was seen a few times. The V gene is TRBV25-1, the J gene TRBJ2-7, with D uncertain. Germline-derived CDR1 and CDR2 are MGHDK and SYGVNS. The CDR3 is 16 residues long. The V gene lost 8 bases and the J gene lost 2 bases, with 22 bases spanning the gap. CDR3 protein: CASSSLRAAETYEQYF. DNA for the CDR3: TGTGCCAGCTCATCCCTCAGAGCCGCTGAGACCTACGAGCAGTACTTC.

This rearrangement joins TRBV2 to TRBJ1-2, with 10 bases lining up with TRBD1. This CDR3 has 13 residues. With 7 bases clipped from V and 5 bases from J, the junction kept 4 bases outside the gene matches. Germline CDR1 and CDR2: SNHLY and FYNNEI. CDR3 in amino acids: CASTSGQGYGYTF. The CDR3 DNA reads as TGTGCCAGCACCTCGGGACAGGGGTATGGCTACACCTTC.